This TCR beta chain was recovered during a study of identical twins. In germline, CDR1 is LGHNA, CDR2 YSLEER. V lost 1 base to trimming and J lost 4 bases, with 20 bases between them. The CDR3 spans 18 residues. The sample holds a few counts of this clonotype. Each CDR3 protein is one row after TCRdb ran MiXCR on the 5' RACE reads. The sample records 450,000 to 500,000 distinct CDR3 sequences, roughly an eighth being singletons. These data are also associated with another study on yellow fever vaccine responses in identical twins.

The source is a woman between 18 and 29 years old in good health. Sequenced input: CD4+ T cells sorted from blood. The rearrangement joins TRBV4-3 to TRBJ2-1; no firm D call. CDR3 in DNA: TGCGCCAGCAGCCAAGGGTGGTTACAGCAGCCAAAGTACAATGAGCAGTTCTTC. It encodes CASSQGWLQQPKYNEQFF.